The entry that follows covers one T cell receptor beta chain sequence. This record belongs to a study of T cell repertoires in ileal Crohn's disease. Germline lookup yields CDR1 SEHNR and CDR2 FQNEAQ (reference sequence). The CDR3 is 15 residues long. V gave up 5 bases and J gave up 6 bases; unmatched junction bases: 9. Clones were sequenced by immunoSEQ multiplex PCR, and TCRdb holds only the in-frame ones, with some missing. Among roughly 6,600 clones listed, about 92% were seen once. The V and J genes are TRBV7-9 and TRBJ2-2; 7 nucleotides agree with TRBD1. The specimen was ileal tissue. The source of this sequence is an adult with Crohn's disease. Written as DNA, the CDR3 is TGTGCCAGCAGCCAAAGGAACAGGGGATCCGGGGAGCTGTTTTTT. Amino acids: CASSQRNRGSGELFF. Based on the CDR3 plus reference TRBV7-9 and TRBJ2-2, the full variable domain is DTGVSQNPRHKITKRGQNVTFRCDPISEHNRLYWYRQTLGQGPEFLTYFQNEAQLEKSRLLSDRFSAERPKGSFSTLEIQRTEQGDSAMYLCASSQRNRGSGELFFGEGSRLTVL.